The T cell receptor beta chain under discussion was sequenced for a study of cytomegalovirus exposure and HLA in healthy donors. With regard to this clone: Its target is not known.

Germline V gene lookup returns CDR1 SGDLS and CDR2 YYNGEE. The length of the CDR3 is 16 residues. V was trimmed by 4 bases and J by 1 base, leaving 14 bases between them. Donors had nominal health at sampling but likely had unrecorded immune exposures. The study, taken as a whole, reports: Within the data, a cluster of highly shared sequence variants was likely a sequencing artifact. When presence/absence was analysed, sequencing depth was taken to be roughly uniform across donors. Some V segments (TRBV6-2 and TRBV6-3 among them) were excluded as indistinguishable.

With 60 Vbeta and 13 Jbeta primers, the PCR was carried out. The protocol was immunoSEQ multiplex PCR, while the TCRdb copy is restricted to in-frame clones and leaves out a portion. The data contain roughly 110,000 clones, roughly four fifths of them seen just once; the ten biggest clones take up roughly 1.6%. This receptor was obtained from a man aged 50 to 60 in good health and CMV-seronegative. J is TRBJ2-2 and V is TRBV9, with D possibly matching TRBD2 (6 bases). Sequencing was performed on PBMCs. In DNA form, the CDR3 reads TGTGCCAGCAGCAGGAGGGGCAGAATGAACACCGGGGAGCTGTTTTTT. It codes for CASSRRGRMNTGELFF.